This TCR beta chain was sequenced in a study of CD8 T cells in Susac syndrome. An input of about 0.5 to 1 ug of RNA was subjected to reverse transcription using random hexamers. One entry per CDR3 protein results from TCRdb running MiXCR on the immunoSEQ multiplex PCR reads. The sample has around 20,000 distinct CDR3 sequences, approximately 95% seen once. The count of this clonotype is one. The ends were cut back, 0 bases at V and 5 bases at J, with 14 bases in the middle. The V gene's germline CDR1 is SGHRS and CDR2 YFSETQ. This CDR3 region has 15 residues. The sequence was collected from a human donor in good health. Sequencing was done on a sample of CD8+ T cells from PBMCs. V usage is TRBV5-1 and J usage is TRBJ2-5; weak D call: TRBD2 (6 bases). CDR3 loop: CASSLGRAGSETQYF. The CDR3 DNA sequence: TGCGCCAGCAGCTTGGGAAGGGCGGGAAGCGAGACCCAGTACTTC.